This T cell receptor beta chain was identified in a study of blood T cell repertoires in COVID-19. Turning to the study itself: In each case, the material was cDNA or gDNA derived from T cells, B-cell-depleted T cells, or PBMCs.

Trimming took off 2 bases at V and 7 bases at J, with 9 bases between the two ends. CDR3 length: 13 residues. Seattle patients were enrolled during active infection and followed longitudinally. The data were produced by immunoSEQ multiplex PCR, yet TCRdb's version contains in-frame clones alone and is incomplete. The top ten hold approximately 5.5% of the sample, which has about 250,000 clones, 86% seen once. J is TRBJ1-5 and V is TRBV12-3 or TRBV12-4; D gene unclear. The sequence was obtained from an elderly woman with COVID-19, enrolled during active disease. Sequencing was done on a sample of peripheral blood. In DNA, the CDR3 is TGTGCCAGCAGTTTACAGGTTGGACAGCCCCAGCATTTT. This encodes CASSLQVGQPQHF.